Each of the 18 T cell receptor beta chains below was sequenced from the same sample in a study of monozygotic twins with inflammatory bowel disease. TCRdb reprocessed the 5' RACE reads; each CDR3 protein has one entry and no DNA is given. The listing contains 300,000 to 450,000 distinct CDR3 sequences. Sequencing was done on a sample of blood. All receptors come from a human donor with ulcerative colitis or Crohn's disease, or a healthy co-twin of an affected twin (not recorded which).

The CDR3 loop reads CASRLGQTYEQYF. V and J are TRBV13 and TRBJ2-7. The CDR3 is 13 amino acids. CDR1 and CDR2 (germline): PRHDT, FYEKMQ (reference sequence).

The chain carries TRBV5-1 and TRBJ2-2; TCRdb names TRBD1, which stays unverified in the absence of DNA. The CDR3 is 15 residues long. Germline V gene data show CDR1 as SGHRS and CDR2 as YFSETQ. The CDR3 sequence: CASTARGPNTGELFF.

The chain is built from TRBV7-3 and TRBJ2-1; TCRdb proposes TRBD2, but this gene call is untestable without DNA. This CDR3 comprises 16 residues. Per the germline V gene, CDR1 is SGHTA and CDR2 is FQGTGA. This chain's CDR3 is CASSLTLGSEGNEQFF.

This chain uses TRBV5-1 with TRBJ2-7; TCRdb outputs TRBD1, but without DNA this stays unchecked. From germline, CDR1 is SGHRS and CDR2 YFSETQ. The CDR3 loop spans 15 amino acids. CDR3 protein: CASRPWAGTSYEQYF.

V usage is TRBV20-1 and J usage is TRBJ2-5. The CDR3 sequence is 14 residues long. Looked up from germline, CDR1 is DFQATT and CDR2 is SNEGSKA (reference sequence). The CDR3 is CSARDGRDQETQYF.

The genes are TRBV6-5 and TRBJ1-4. Germline lookup yields CDR1 MNHEY and CDR2 SVGAGI. The CDR3 has 14 residues. CDR3 region: CASSYRARGEKLFF.

V gene TRBV15 combines with J gene TRBJ1-5; TCRdb returns TRBD1, unconfirmable since there is no DNA. The CDR3 spans 15 residues. Germline V lookup: CDR1 LNHNV, CDR2 YYDKDF (reference sequence). The CDR3 sequence is CATSRGDRDNQPQHF.

The rearrangement links TRBV10-3 to TRBJ2-1; without DNA, the TCRdb call of TRBD2 cannot be checked. This CDR3 has 11 amino acids. Germline V gene data show CDR1 as ENHRY and CDR2 as SYGVKD. CDR3 sequence reads: CAISPGREQFF.

The rearrangement uses TRBV7-9 and TRBJ1-2. The CDR3 is made up of 13 amino acids. Germline assignment: CDR1 SEHNR and CDR2 FQNEAQ (reference sequence). CDR3: CASSFGNNYGYTF.

J is TRBJ1-5 and V is TRBV20-1. Per the germline V gene, CDR1 is DFQATT and CDR2 is SNEGSKA (reference sequence). The CDR3 runs to 13 residues. The chain's CDR3 is CSAVGSGGKPQHF.

The V call is TRBV7-2, the J call TRBJ1-6; TCRdb designates TRBD1, a call that cannot be tested without DNA. The CDR3 sequence is 16 residues long. Germline V lookup: CDR1 SGHTA, CDR2 FQGNSA. The CDR3 reads CASSIATDRINSPLHF.

The CDR3 sequence is CASSPTGGANTGELFF. The V and J genes are TRBV7-9 and TRBJ2-2. Germline values: CDR1 SEHNR, CDR2 FQNEAQ (reference sequence). The length of the CDR3 is 16 residues.

The chain uses TRBV20-1 and TRBJ1-2. Germline V gives CDR1 DFQATT, CDR2 SNEGSKA (reference sequence). CDR3 size: 11 residues. Here the CDR3 reads CSARDLGGYTF.

The CDR3 sequence: CASSLPGQDYNEQFF. The chain uses TRBV11-2 and TRBJ2-1; TCRdb proposes TRBD1, but this gene call is untestable without DNA. The CDR3 consists of 15 residues. Germline-derived CDR1 and CDR2 are SGHAT and FQNNGV.

The chain has TRBV19 and TRBJ2-6. This CDR3 is built from 15 residues. Germline lookup yields CDR1 LNHDA and CDR2 SQIVND (reference sequence). This CDR3 reads CASTVRWSGANVLTF.

The chain has TRBV18 and TRBJ2-2. The CDR3 has 14 amino acids. Germline V lookup: CDR1 KGHSH, CDR2 LQKENI. The CDR3 loop reads CASSPLSETGELFF.

The V call is TRBV25-1, the J call TRBJ2-1; TCRdb reports TRBD1, a call that lacks DNA to check it against. The length of the CDR3 is 14 residues. Per the germline V gene, CDR1 is MGHDK and CDR2 is SYGVNS. The CDR3 is CASSAGTGNNEQFF.

This chain uses TRBV7-9 with TRBJ2-3. In germline, CDR1 is SEHNR, CDR2 FQNEAQ (reference sequence). This CDR3 region has 13 residues. This CDR3 reads CASSSFPEDTQYF.